These 17 T cell receptor beta chains came from one sample sequenced in a study of control samples from healthy donors and cancer patients. The assay was immunoSEQ multiplex PCR, and TCRdb's table has in-frame clones only and misses some. There are 100,000 to 150,000 clones in the sample; around 87% occur only once, and less than 9.5% lies in the top ten. Sequences were obtained from blood. These receptors originate from a man in his forties in good health.

The chain couples TRBV4-3 to TRBJ1-1; D remains ambiguous. From germline, CDR1 is LGHNA and CDR2 YSLEER. CDR3 length equals 14 residues. Trimming pared 4 bases from V and 1 base from J, leaving 10 bases between. The CDR3 region is CASSRVTGNTEAFF. CDR3 coding DNA: TGCGCCAGCAGCCGAGTAACGGGGAACACTGAAGCTTTCTTT.

The V gene is TRBV18, the J gene TRBJ1-1, with D tentatively TRBD1 (5 bases). This CDR3 comprises 15 residues. The V and J ends lost 0 bases and 5 bases respectively, with 13 bases between them. CDR1 and CDR2 from the germline V gene are KGHSH and LQKENI. The CDR3 DNA reads TGTGCCAGCTCACCACCGGGGGGTCTCGGGACTGAAGCTTTCTTT. This codes for CASSPPGGLGTEAFF.

This clone was found a few times. The rearrangement joins TRBV11-3 to TRBJ1-1; perhaps TRBD1 as D (6 bases). CDR3 length equals 15 residues. Trimming left V 3 bases short and J 7 bases short, with 18 bases between. Germline V gene data show CDR1 as SGHNT and CDR2 as YENEEA. In DNA form, the CDR3 reads TGTGCCAGCAGCTTTTGGAATCAGGGGAAATTTGAAGCTTTCTTT. Its translation is CASSFWNQGKFEAFF.

Notes on this clone: One junction end disagrees with the germline gene, perhaps due to a read error. The rearrangement uses TRBV19 and TRBJ2-2; 8 nucleotides match TRBD1. Germline V CDR1 and CDR2: LNHDA, SQIVND (reference sequence). This CDR3 spans 14 amino acids. The CDR3 region is CASSREDRDRGAVF. The CDR3 nucleotides read TGTGCCAGTAGTAGAGAGGACAGGGACCGGGGAGCTGTTTTT.

The chain links TRBV19 to TRBJ1-2, with D perhaps TRBD1 (5 bases). Germline values: CDR1 LNHDA, CDR2 SQIVND (reference sequence). Between the trimmed V and J ends, which lost 2 bases and 7 bases, there was a span of 11 bases. The CDR3 consists of 13 residues. CDR3 sequence reads: CASSIRRASGYTF. CDR3 DNA sequence: TGTGCCAGTAGTATACGCAGGGCTTCTGGCTACACCTTC.

This clone showed up just once. The rearrangement uses TRBV7-2 and TRBJ1-1, with no clear D. The ends were cut back, 1 base at V and 1 base at J, with 10 bases in the middle. This CDR3 region has 15 residues. Germline lookup yields CDR1 SGHTA and CDR2 FQGNSA. DNA for the CDR3: TGTGCCAGCAGCTTAGGGCAGACGGCGAACACTGAAGCTTTCTTT. Its protein is CASSLGQTANTEAFF.

This clone appeared a few times. CDR3 sequence: CASSRVNTEAFF. The CDR3 DNA is TGTGCCAGCTCACGAGTGAACACTGAAGCTTTCTTT. This chain connects TRBV18 to TRBJ1-1; no reliable D call. Germline CDR1 is KGHSH and CDR2 is LQKENI. V lost 4 bases, J lost 0 bases, and 3 bases lay in between. The CDR3 has 12 amino acids. Full variable domain (remainder filled in from reference TRBV18 and TRBJ1-1): NAGVMQNPRHLVRRRGQEARLRCSPMKGHSHVYWYRQLPEEGLKFMVYLQKENIIDESGMPKERFSAEFPKEGPSILRIQQVVRGDSAAYFCASSRVNTEAFFGQGTRLTVV.

The V call is TRBV7-3, the J call TRBJ2-2, with 9 bases aligning to TRBD2. The CDR3 totals 16 residues. J gave up 4 bases and V 5 bases, and 8 bases lay outside the gene matches. Germline CDR1 SGHTA, CDR2 FQGTGA. The CDR3 loop is CASSPGTSIFTGELFF. The CDR3 coding sequence is TGTGCCAGCAGCCCCGGGACTAGCATTTTCACCGGGGAGCTGTTTTTT. Supplemented by reference TRBV7-3 and TRBJ2-2, the full variable domain reads GAGVSQTPSNKVTEKGKYVELRCDPISGHTALYWYRQSLGQGPEFLIYFQGTGAADDSGLPNDRFFAVRPEGSVSTLKIQRTERGDSAVYLCASSPGTSIFTGELFFGEGSRLTVL.

This clone appeared a single time. This chain's CDR3 is CASRRDRAGEKLFF. As DNA, the CDR3 is TGTGCCAGCAGGCGTGACAGGGCAGGAGAAAAACTGTTTTTT. The rearrangement uses TRBV6-5 and TRBJ1-4; 7 bases are shared with TRBD1. The CDR3 loop spans 14 amino acids. CDR1 is MNHEY and CDR2 is SVGAGI in the germline V gene. V was pared by 6 bases and J by 8 bases, with 9 bases of the junction left unmatched.

V usage is TRBV24-1 and J usage is TRBJ1-2; 8 nucleotides match TRBD1. The CDR3 is 14 amino acids. The V gene end was trimmed by 4 bases and the J gene end by 4 bases; junction bases not matched to a gene: 4. The V gene's germline CDR1 is KGHDR and CDR2 SFDVKD. CDR3 in DNA: TGTGCCACCAGTGACCCCGACAGGGGCTATGGCTACACCTTC. Translation: CATSDPDRGYGYTF.

The chain carries TRBV27 and TRBJ1-3, with D hard to call. Trimming took off 5 bases at V and 0 bases at J, with 11 bases between the two ends. From germline, CDR1 is MNHEY and CDR2 SMNVEV (reference sequence). The CDR3 has 15 amino acids. The CDR3 reads CASSPVGSSGNTIYF. The CDR3 bases are TGTGCCAGCAGTCCGGTCGGGAGCTCTGGAAACACCATATATTTT.

The rearrangement links TRBV4-1 to TRBJ1-1; unclear D gene. Germline V CDR1 and CDR2: MGHRA, YSYEKL. With 3 bases removed from V and 0 bases from J, the gap between germline ends came to 5 bases. There are 13 residues in the CDR3. CDR3 region: CASSQKVNTEAFF. The CDR3 nucleotides read TGCGCCAGCAGCCAGAAAGTGAACACTGAAGCTTTCTTT.

This clone was picked up one time. The gene calls are TRBV30 and TRBJ1-5; tentative D call: TRBD1 (5 bases). Germline CDR1 and CDR2: GTSNPN and SVGIG (reference sequence). Trimming took off 1 base at V and 1 base at J, with 8 bases between the two ends. The CDR3 sequence is 14 residues long. CDR3 sequence: CAWSGGSSNQPQHF. DNA for the CDR3: TGTGCCTGGAGTGGGGGGAGCAGCAATCAGCCCCAGCATTTT.

This chain uses TRBV27 with TRBJ2-7; 10 bases line up with TRBD1. Germline lookup yields CDR1 MNHEY and CDR2 SMNVEV (reference sequence). V lost 10 bases, J lost 6 bases, and 9 bases stayed unmatched. The CDR3 has 13 amino acids. CDR3 sequence reads: CATGTGVISEQYF. CDR3 nucleotide sequence: TGTGCCACCGGGACAGGGGTAATAAGCGAGCAGTACTTC.

The chain is built from TRBV7-9 and TRBJ1-1, with no clear D. V was clipped by 5 bases and J by 5 bases, with 12 bases between them. Germline values: CDR1 SEHNR, CDR2 FQNEAQ (reference sequence). This CDR3 has 13 amino acids. CDR3 nucleotides: TGTGCCAGCAGCGTGAGGCTGTGGACTGAAGCTTTCTTT. Protein sequence: CASSVRLWTEAFF.

The rearrangement links TRBV27 to TRBJ2-1; the match to TRBD2 covers 10 bases. The CDR3 extends over 16 amino acids. The germline gives CDR1 MNHEY, CDR2 SMNVEV (reference sequence). The V and J ends lost 1 base and 7 bases, in that order; junction bases with no gene match: 7. Here the CDR3 reads CASSLLSASGGNEQFF. CDR3 in DNA: TGTGCCAGCAGTTTATTATCGGCTAGCGGGGGTAATGAGCAGTTCTTC.

Concerning this clone itself: Different DNA sequences within this sample yield the same CDR3. This sequence joins TRBV5-1 and TRBJ1-4, with TRBD1 matching 10 bases. After removal of 4 bases from V and 5 bases from J, the junction contained 2 bases not matched to a gene. The CDR3 sequence is 14 residues long. The germline CDR1 and CDR2 sequences are SGHRS and YFSETQ. CDR3 bases: TGCGCCAGCAGCCCGGGACAGGGGAATGAAAAACTGTTTTTT. This translates into CASSPGQGNEKLFF. Full variable domain (rest looked up from reference TRBV5-1 and TRBJ1-4): KAGVTQTPRYLIKTRGQQVTLSCSPISGHRSVSWYQQTPGQGLQFLFEYFSETQRNKGNFPGRFSGRQFSNSRSEMNVSTLELGDSALYLCASSPGQGNEKLFFGSGTQLSVL.